The T cell receptor beta chain described here comes from a study of CD8 T cells in ankylosing spondylitis. Points on this clonotype: Its cognate antigen is unknown.

V lost 0 bases, J lost 7 bases, and 13 bases lay in between. The CDR3 is 15 residues long. Germline V lookup: CDR1 SGHVS, CDR2 FQNEAQ. Study outcomes and limitations: As reported, disease-linked clones showed significant enrichment in matched ankylosing spondylitis synovial fluid.

Quantitative molecular-barcoded 5'-RACE generated the TCR beta libraries. TCRdb independently ran MiXCR on the 5' RACE reads; one entry per CDR3 protein. The table lists around 280,000 distinct CDR3 sequences, roughly 20% of them singletons, with about 8% in the top ten. This rearrangement joins TRBV7-8 to TRBJ2-1, with D maybe TRBD2 (5 bases). The sequence derives from a male donor with ankylosing spondylitis or in good health (not recorded which). Sequencing was carried out using blood, either unsorted or a sorted T cell fraction (not recorded which). The CDR3 DNA reads TGTGCCAGCAGCTTAGCCCGGCTTCAGCGGAATGAGCAGTTCTTC. Amino acid sequence: CASSLARLQRNEQFF.